One and the same sample provided the 19 T cell receptor beta chains below, sequenced in a study of blood T cell repertoires in COVID-19. Profiled with immunoSEQ multiplex PCR; TCRdb holds only in-frame clones, not every one. The data hold some 99,000 clones, with 83% observed a single time. Sequences were obtained from peripheral blood. These receptors came from a woman aged 60-75 years with acute or convalescent COVID-19.

The chain employs TRBV2 and TRBJ2-1; D is uncertain. This CDR3 comprises 17 residues. The germline gives CDR1 SNHLY, CDR2 FYNNEI. V lost 2 bases and J lost 2, with 16 bases in between. The DNA for the CDR3 is TGTGCCAGCAGTGAATTGGTCCCTAGTAGAACCTACAATGAGCAGTTCTTC. It specifies CASSELVPSRTYNEQFF.

The chain is built from TRBV14 and TRBJ2-7; no reliable D call. V lost 0 bases and J lost 0, with 15 bases in between. The CDR3 contains 17 residues. Per the germline V gene, CDR1 is SGHDN and CDR2 is FVKESK. Here the CDR3 reads CASSQDPRRWSSYEQYF. The CDR3 DNA follows: TGTGCCAGCAGCCAAGACCCCCGACGGTGGAGCTCCTACGAGCAGTACTTC.

The chain carries TRBV6-6 and TRBJ1-2; 7 bases are shared with TRBD1. The germline V gene has CDR1 MNHNY and CDR2 SVGAGI (reference sequence). J was trimmed by 11 bases and V by 1 base; bases with no gene match: 4. There are 12 residues in the CDR3. The CDR3 reads CASSYFGQDYTF. The CDR3 DNA reads as TGTGCCAGCAGTTACTTTGGACAGGATTACACCTTC.

The chain couples TRBV6-2 or TRBV6-3 to TRBJ2-2; possible D gene TRBD2, 5 bases. The V end was cut by 0 bases, the J end by 6 bases, with 14 bases between. The V gene's germline CDR1 is MNHEY and CDR2 SVGEGT. The CDR3 length is 16 residues. The CDR3 sequence is CASSYSMEERPGELFF. The DNA for the CDR3 is TGTGCCAGCAGTTACTCGATGGAGGAGAGGCCCGGGGAGCTGTTTTTT.

Many counts were recorded for this clone. The rearrangement uses TRBV2 and TRBJ2-5, with D unresolved. Germline-derived CDR1 and CDR2 are SNHLY and FYNNEI. The CDR3 spans 10 residues. V lost 8 bases and J 1 base, leaving 2 bases between the germline ends. This CDR3 reads CASLQETQYF. The CDR3 region has the DNA TGTGCCAGCCTCCAAGAGACCCAGTACTTC.

This rearrangement joins TRBV7-2 to TRBJ2-7; 9 bases line up with TRBD1. Germline-derived CDR1 and CDR2 are SGHTA and FQGNSA. This CDR3 region has 19 residues. V lost 2 bases and J lost 1; bases outside the gene matches: 15. Here the CDR3 reads CASSLTSGVRDRVSYEQYF. For the CDR3, the DNA is TGTGCCAGCAGCTTAACGAGTGGCGTCCGGGACAGGGTATCCTACGAGCAGTACTTC.

J is TRBJ1-1 and V is TRBV4-3, with TRBD1 as a possible D gene (6 bases). The CDR3 contains 14 residues. The germline V gene encodes CDR1 LGHNA and CDR2 YSLEER. With 1 base removed from V and 5 bases from J, the gap between germline ends came to 11 bases. The DNA of the CDR3 is TGCGCCAGCAGCCAAGGGACAGAGGGGACTGAAGCTTTCTTT. As protein: CASSQGTEGTEAFF.

This clone was picked up one time. The chain combines TRBV7-8 with TRBJ1-2; D is possibly TRBD1 (5 bases). The CDR3 is made up of 15 amino acids. Per germline, CDR1 SGHVS and CDR2 FQNEAQ. Trimming took 2 bases from V and 4 from J, leaving 14 bases between them. The CDR3 bases are TGTGCCAGCAGCTTAAGGACTCGGGACTTCTATGGCTACACCTTC. Its translation is CASSLRTRDFYGYTF.

V usage is TRBV19 and J usage is TRBJ2-6; 7 bases map to TRBD2. Germline V gene sequence: CDR1 LNHDA, CDR2 SQIVND (reference sequence). Losses at the gene ends were 7 bases for V and 0 bases for J; bases not matched to a gene: 12. The CDR3 has 18 amino acids. For the CDR3, the DNA is TGTGCCAGTACTTTGGGGGGGGAGTGGCACTCTGGGGCCAACGTCCTGACTTTC. Translation: CASTLGGEWHSGANVLTF.

This chain joins TRBV13 and TRBJ1-2; a possible D gene is TRBD1 (5 bases). There are 14 residues in the CDR3. V was pared by 2 bases and J by 7 bases, with 14 bases between. The germline gives CDR1 PRHDT, CDR2 FYEKMQ (reference sequence). The CDR3 region has the DNA TGTGCCAGCAGCTTAACGCGGGGGGTCGGTGGCTACACCTTC. It yields the protein CASSLTRGVGGYTF.

The chain couples TRBV24-1 to TRBJ1-2; 10 nucleotides match TRBD1. V lost 5 bases and J lost 8; bases outside the gene matches: 4. Germline V gene sequence: CDR1 KGHDR, CDR2 SFDVKD. The CDR3 runs to 13 residues. This CDR3 is CATSAGQGFGYTF. CDR3 DNA: TGTGCCACCAGTGCGGGACAGGGGTTCGGCTACACCTTC.

This rearrangement joins TRBV18 to TRBJ2-3; no firm D call. V was trimmed by 1 base and J by 0 bases, leaving 5 bases between them. The CDR3 is 14 amino acids. Germline V gene sequence: CDR1 KGHSH, CDR2 LQKENI. DNA for the CDR3: TGTGCCAGCTCACCACGGCATAGCACAGATACGCAGTATTTT. Protein: CASSPRHSTDTQYF.

The chain has TRBV11-2 and TRBJ1-1, with TRBD1 identical over 7 bases. After removal of 1 base from V and 4 bases from J, the junction contained 3 bases not matched to a gene. CDR1 SGHAT and CDR2 FQNNGV come from the germline V gene. The CDR3 loop spans 14 amino acids. In DNA, the CDR3 is TGTGCCAGCAGCTTAGGCCAGGGGGGCACTGAAGCTTTCTTT. It encodes CASSLGQGGTEAFF. The variable domain in full, with the rest retrieved from reference TRBV11-2 and TRBJ1-1, is EAGVAQSPRYKIIEKRQSVAFWCNPISGHATLYWYQQILGQGPKLLIQFQNNGVVDDSQLPKDRFSAERLKGVDSTLKIQPAKLEDSAVYLCASSLGQGGTEAFFGQGTRLTVV.

The V gene is TRBV6-2 or TRBV6-3, the J gene TRBJ1-5; 7 bases map to TRBD1. V lost 5 bases, J lost 7 bases, and 8 bases stayed unmatched. Germline CDR1 reads MNHEY; CDR2 reads SVGEGT. The CDR3 totals 14 residues. The DNA for the CDR3 is TGTGCCAGCAGTACAACAGGGGTTTACCAGCCCCAGCATTTT. Its protein is CASSTTGVYQPQHF.

The gene calls are TRBV24-1 and TRBJ1-1, with 7 bases matching TRBD1. Trimming cost V 9 bases and J 3 bases; bases outside gene matches: 3. The CDR3 has 12 amino acids. The germline V gene has CDR1 KGHDR and CDR2 SFDVKD. This CDR3 reads CATAQGDTEAFF. The CDR3 DNA is TGTGCCACCGCGCAGGGGGACACTGAAGCTTTCTTT.

Comments on this clone: Sequence at one end of the junction differs from germline and may be a read error. The CDR3 here is CASRVEQSNRPQHF. CDR3 DNA sequence: TGTGCCAGCAGGGTCGAACAGTCCAATCGGCCCCAGCATTTT. The chain has TRBV28 and TRBJ1-5; D not certain. There are 14 residues in the CDR3. Germline assignment: CDR1 MDHEN and CDR2 SYDVKM.

The chain employs TRBV6-5 and TRBJ1-4; 11 bases fit TRBD1. Germline V CDR1 and CDR2: MNHEY, SVGAGI. V gave up 5 bases and J gave up 9 bases; unmatched junction bases: 8. This CDR3 contains 15 residues. CDR3: CASSKGQGEVQKLFF. DNA for the CDR3: TGTGCCAGCAGTAAGGGACAGGGGGAGGTACAAAAACTGTTTTTT.

The rearrangement joins TRBV12-3 or TRBV12-4 to TRBJ1-1; D not resolved. This CDR3 contains 11 residues. V was clipped by 6 bases and J by 5 bases, with 7 bases between them. Here the CDR3 DNA reads TGTGCCAGCAGGTACCGGACTGAAGCTTTCTTT. Protein: CASRYRTEAFF.

This clone was counted once. The chain has TRBV2 and TRBJ1-1; D might be TRBD1 (6 bases). The CDR3 covers 12 residues. The germline V gene encodes CDR1 SNHLY and CDR2 FYNNEI. The V gene lost 8 bases and the J gene lost 0 bases, with 7 bases spanning the gap. CDR3 bases: TGTGCCAGCCACAGGGTGAACACTGAAGCTTTCTTT. It translates to CASHRVNTEAFF.